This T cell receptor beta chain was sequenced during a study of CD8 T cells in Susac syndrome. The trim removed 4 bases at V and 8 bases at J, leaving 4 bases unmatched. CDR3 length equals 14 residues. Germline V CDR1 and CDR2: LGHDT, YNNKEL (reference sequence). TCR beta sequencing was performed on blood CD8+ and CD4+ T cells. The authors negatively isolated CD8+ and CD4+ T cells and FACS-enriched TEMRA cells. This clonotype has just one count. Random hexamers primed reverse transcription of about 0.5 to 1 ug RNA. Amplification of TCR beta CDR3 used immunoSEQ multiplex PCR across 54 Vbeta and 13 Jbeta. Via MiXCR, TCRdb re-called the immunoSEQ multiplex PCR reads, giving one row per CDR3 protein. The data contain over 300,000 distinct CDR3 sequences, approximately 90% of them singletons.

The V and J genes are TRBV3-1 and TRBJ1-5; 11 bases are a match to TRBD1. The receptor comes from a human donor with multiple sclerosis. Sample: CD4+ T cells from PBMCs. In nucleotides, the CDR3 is TGTGCCAGCAGCCGCGGACAGGGGGCTAAGCCCCAGCATTTT. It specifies CASSRGQGAKPQHF. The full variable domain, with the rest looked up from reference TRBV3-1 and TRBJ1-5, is DTAVSQTPKYLVTQMGNDKSIKCEQNLGHDTMYWYKQDSKKFLKIMFSYNNKELIINETVPNRFSPKSPDKAHLNLHINSLELGDSAVYFCASSRGQGAKPQHFGDGTRLSIL.